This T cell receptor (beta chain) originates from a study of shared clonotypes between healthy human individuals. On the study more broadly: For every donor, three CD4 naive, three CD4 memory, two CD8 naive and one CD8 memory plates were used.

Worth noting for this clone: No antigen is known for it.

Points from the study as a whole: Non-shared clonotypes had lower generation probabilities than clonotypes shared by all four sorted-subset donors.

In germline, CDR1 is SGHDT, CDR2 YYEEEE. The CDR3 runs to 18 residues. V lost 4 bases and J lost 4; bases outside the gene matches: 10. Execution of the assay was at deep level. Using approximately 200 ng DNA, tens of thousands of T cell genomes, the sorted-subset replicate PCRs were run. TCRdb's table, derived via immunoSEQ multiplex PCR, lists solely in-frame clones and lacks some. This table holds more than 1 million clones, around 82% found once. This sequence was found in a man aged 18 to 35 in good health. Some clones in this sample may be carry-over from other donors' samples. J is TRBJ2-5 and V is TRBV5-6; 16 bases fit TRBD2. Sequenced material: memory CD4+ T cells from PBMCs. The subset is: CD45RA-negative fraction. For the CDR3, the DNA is TGTGCCAGCAGCCCACCCGGGACTAGCGGGAGGGCCTTAGAGACCCAGTACTTC. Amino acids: CASSPPGTSGRALETQYF.